Listed below are T cell receptor beta chains from one sample, sequenced in a study of OX40 agonist ivuxolimab in advanced cancers. Repertoires were generated with immunoSEQ multiplex PCR, while TCRdb's copy carries only in-frame clones and drops some. The repertoire has under 40,000 clones, about 87% of them found once; the top ten carry roughly 29%. The source material was CD4+ or CD8+ T cells sorted from blood, sampled in a trial of the OX40 agonist ivuxolimab. These TCRs come from an adult with an advanced solid tumor such as melanoma, head and neck, liver or kidney cancer. Each CDR3 is given without its conserved first and last residue.

V gene: TRBV28; J gene: TRBJ2-4; CDR3 protein: ASSVLGTGKNIQY
V gene: TRBV7-9; J gene: TRBJ2-1; CDR3 protein: ASSSGLAVGDEQF
V gene: TRBV27; J gene: TRBJ2-7; CDR3 protein: ASRWSLAGELYEQY
V gene: TRBV5-3; J gene: TRBJ2-1; CDR3 protein: ARSSPSGRGYNEQF
V gene: TRBV27; J gene: TRBJ1-4; CDR3 protein: ASSQLGGDEKLF
V gene: TRBV11-2; J gene: TRBJ2-5; CDR3 protein: ASSLRTEETQY
V gene: TRBV10-3; J gene: TRBJ1-1; CDR3 protein: AISDRTEAF
V gene: TRBV4-1; J gene: TRBJ2-3; CDR3 protein: ASSQGLWRGVTDTQY
V gene: TRBV2; J gene: TRBJ2-7; CDR3 protein: ASSDGPGREQY
V gene: TRBV2; J gene: TRBJ2-7; CDR3 protein: ASRETSADYEQY
V gene: TRBV27; J gene: TRBJ1-1; CDR3 protein: ASSSFYRGEAF
V gene: TRBV6-1; J gene: TRBJ2-5; CDR3 protein: AILTGNQETQY
V gene: TRBV2; J gene: TRBJ2-7; CDR3 protein: ALLGGGYEQY
V gene: TRBV7-3; J gene: TRBJ2-3; CDR3 protein: ASGAGVDTQY
V gene: TRBV28; J gene: TRBJ2-3; CDR3 protein: ASSKDGDSPRDTQY
V gene: TRBV7-9; J gene: TRBJ2-7; CDR3 protein: ASSSGQGGYEQY
V gene: TRBV2; J gene: TRBJ2-1; CDR3 protein: ASSGGPYNEQF